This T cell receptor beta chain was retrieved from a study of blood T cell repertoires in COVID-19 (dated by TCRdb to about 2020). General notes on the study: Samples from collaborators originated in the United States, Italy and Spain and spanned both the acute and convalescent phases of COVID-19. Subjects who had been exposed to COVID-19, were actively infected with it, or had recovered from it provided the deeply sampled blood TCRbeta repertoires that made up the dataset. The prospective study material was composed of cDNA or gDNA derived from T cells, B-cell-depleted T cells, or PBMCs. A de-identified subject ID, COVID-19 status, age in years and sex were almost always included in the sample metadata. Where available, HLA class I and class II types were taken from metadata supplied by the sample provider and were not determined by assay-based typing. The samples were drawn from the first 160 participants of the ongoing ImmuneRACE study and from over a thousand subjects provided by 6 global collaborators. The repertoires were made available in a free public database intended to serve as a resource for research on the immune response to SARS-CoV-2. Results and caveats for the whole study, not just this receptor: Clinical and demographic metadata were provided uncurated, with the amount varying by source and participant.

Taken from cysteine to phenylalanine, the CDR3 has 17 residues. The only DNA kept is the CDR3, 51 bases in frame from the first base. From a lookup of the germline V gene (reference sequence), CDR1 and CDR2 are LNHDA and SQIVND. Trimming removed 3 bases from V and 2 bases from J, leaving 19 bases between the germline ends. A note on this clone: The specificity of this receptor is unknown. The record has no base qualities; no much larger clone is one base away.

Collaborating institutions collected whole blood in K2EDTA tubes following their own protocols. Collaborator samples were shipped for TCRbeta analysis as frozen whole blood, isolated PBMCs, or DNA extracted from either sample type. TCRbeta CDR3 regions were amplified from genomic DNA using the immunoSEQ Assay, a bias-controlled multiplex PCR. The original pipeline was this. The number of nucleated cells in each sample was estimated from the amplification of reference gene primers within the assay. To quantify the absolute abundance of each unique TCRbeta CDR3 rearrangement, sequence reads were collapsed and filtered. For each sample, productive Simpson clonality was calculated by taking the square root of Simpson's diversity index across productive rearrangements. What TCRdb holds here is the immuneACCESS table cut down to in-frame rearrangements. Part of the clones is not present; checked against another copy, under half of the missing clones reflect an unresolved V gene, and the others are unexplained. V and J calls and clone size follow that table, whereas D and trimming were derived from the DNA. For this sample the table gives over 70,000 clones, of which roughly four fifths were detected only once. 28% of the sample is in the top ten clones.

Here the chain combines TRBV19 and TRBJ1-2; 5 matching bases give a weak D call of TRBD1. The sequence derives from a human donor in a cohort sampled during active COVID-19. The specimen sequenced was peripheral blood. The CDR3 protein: CASSMSRQGRANYGYTF. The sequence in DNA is TGTGCCAGTAGTATGTCTCGGCAGGGCAGGGCCAACTATGGCTACACCTTC. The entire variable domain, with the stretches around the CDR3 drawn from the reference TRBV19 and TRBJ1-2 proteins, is DGGITQSPKYLFRKEGQNVTLSCEQNLNHDAMYWYRQDPGQGLRLIYYSQIVNDFQKGDIAEGYSVSREKKESFPLTVTSAQKNPTAFYLCASSMSRQGRANYGYTFGSGTRLTVV.